A selection of T cell receptor beta chains follows, all from one sample in a study of shared clonotypes between healthy human individuals. Sequenced by immunoSEQ multiplex PCR; TCRdb stores in-frame clones only, minus some. Of hundreds of thousands of clones in the sample, around 96% were seen once. Sequencing used naive CD8+ T cells sorted from blood. These receptors originate from a woman aged 30 to 39 in good health. Each CDR3 is given with its conserved first and last residue. The D gene is left open where the match is weak. The size of a clone is reported for some rows only, either as once, few or many, or as a class for expanded clones.

TGCGCCAGCAGTCGACTAGCGGCTTACAATGAGCAGTTCTTC CASSRLAAYNEQFF TRBJ2-1 . TRBD2 TRBV23-1
TGTGCCAGCAGCCACAAGGGACTAGCGGGAAGTACGGCGCAGTACTTC CASSHKGLAGSTAQYF TRBJ2-7 . TRBD2 TRBV7-8
TGTGCCAGCAGTGAAGAGGGGCGGACTAATGAAAAACTGTTTTTT CASSEEGRTNEKLFF TRBJ1-4 once . TRBV2
TGCGCCAGCAGCCAAGATGGAAGAGGGATCGAGCAGTACTTC CASSQDGRGIEQYF TRBJ2-7 . . TRBV4-1
TGTGCCAGCAGATCACAGGGGGCTCAGCCCCAGCATTTT CASRSQGAQPQHF TRBJ1-5 . TRBD1 TRBV6-6
TGCGCCAGCAGCGATTTCGGGTATGGCTACACCTTC CASSDFGYGYTF TRBJ1-2 . . TRBV10-2
TGTGCCATCAGACTGGACTCTTCCTACGAGCAGTACTTC CAIRLDSSYEQYF TRBJ2-7 . . TRBV15
TGTGCCAGCAGCTTAGTAAGGTACGAGCAGTACTTC CASSLVRYEQYF TRBJ2-7 . . TRBV11-2
TGTGCCAGCAGCTTAGCGCCGGTTGGCACTGAAGCTTTCTTT CASSLAPVGTEAFF TRBJ1-1 . . TRBV7-6
TGTGCCAGCCAACCTTGGGCGGGAGGCCACAACTACGAGCAGTACTTC CASQPWAGGHNYEQYF TRBJ2-7 . TRBD2 TRBV28
TGCGCCAGCAGCTTGGCGCGGGAGCTGACCGGGGAGCTGTTTTTT CASSLARELTGELFF TRBJ2-2 . TRBD2 TRBV5-1
TGTGCCAGCAGTTTACGGACAGGGGGCCTCCTCTATGGCTACACCTTC CASSLRTGGLLYGYTF TRBJ1-2 once TRBD1 TRBV28
TGTGCCAGCAGCGTAGGTAGCGGCAATGAGCAGTTCTTC CASSVGSGNEQFF TRBJ2-1 . . TRBV9
TGCGCCAGCAGCCAAGGAATGAAAAACATTCAGTACTTC CASSQGMKNIQYF TRBJ2-4 . . TRBV4-1
TGTGCCAGCAGTTTCGGGGATTCCTACGAGCAGTACTTC CASSFGDSYEQYF TRBJ2-7 . . TRBV28
TGTGCCAGCCACCGGCGGGACAGACCGATGAACACTGAAGCTTTCTTT CASHRRDRPMNTEAFF TRBJ1-1 once TRBD1 TRBV28
TGCAGTGCTATCTCGAATTATGGCTACACCTTC CSAISNYGYTF TRBJ1-2 . . TRBV20-1
TGTGCCAGCAGAAACGGATACTACGAGCAGTACTTC CASRNGYYEQYF TRBJ2-7 . . TRBV6-5
TGTGCCAGCAGCCCAGAGGGCCCAGCCTACGAGCAGTACTTC CASSPEGPAYEQYF TRBJ2-7 . . TRBV27
TGTGCCAGCAGTTCTTCTGGGGACACCGGGGAGCTGTTTTTT CASSSSGDTGELFF TRBJ2-2 . . TRBV28
TGTGCCAGCAGCCTGAGACGAAGGGATGGGGAGCCCCAGCATTTT CASSLRRRDGEPQHF TRBJ1-5 . . TRBV6-1
TGTGCCAGTAGCTGGGGAGGGCCTATAGGCTACGAGCAGTACTTC CASSWGGPIGYEQYF TRBJ2-7 once TRBD2 TRBV19
TGTGCCAGCAGTTGGACAGCAAACACTGAAGCTTTCTTT CASSWTANTEAFF TRBJ1-1 once . TRBV27
TGTGCCAGCAGTTTCCGGGACAGCTCCTACGAGCAGTACTTC CASSFRDSSYEQYF TRBJ2-7 . TRBD1 TRBV11-2
TGTGCCACCAGCAGAGAACCGGGAGTACACGAGCAGTACTTC CATSREPGVHEQYF TRBJ2-7 . . TRBV15
TGTGCCAGCAGTTTGGGAGGTTACGAGCAGTACTTC CASSLGGYEQYF TRBJ2-7 once . TRBV27
TGTGCCAGCAGCTTGGACAGGGGCGGTGAGCAGTTCTTC CASSLDRGGEQFF TRBJ2-1 . TRBD1 TRBV7-6
TGTGCCAGCAGACAGGGAGAGGATGAGCAGTTCTTC CASRQGEDEQFF TRBJ2-1 . . TRBV11-2
TGCGCCAGCAGCCAAGATTCAGGGACTAGTTTTTCCGGTAATGAGCAGTTCTTC CASSQDSGTSFSGNEQFF TRBJ2-1 . TRBD2 TRBV4-1
TGTGCCAGCACAGGAGCGGGGATGTCCACCGGGGAGCTGTTTTTT CASTGAGMSTGELFF TRBJ2-2 . TRBD2 TRBV2
TGTGCCAGCACCTATATGGGGGACACCGGGGAGCTGTTTTTT CASTYMGDTGELFF TRBJ2-2 . . TRBV28
TGTGCCAGCAGCTTGGACGTAGGACCGAACACCGGGGAGCTGTTTTTT CASSLDVGPNTGELFF TRBJ2-2 . . TRBV5-6
TGTGCCAGCAGCCCCTCCCGGTCTGAGCCCCAGCATTTT CASSPSRSEPQHF TRBJ1-5 . . TRBV7-9
TGTGCCAGCAAAGATAGCGGTATATCCTACAATGAGCAGTTCTTC CASKDSGISYNEQFF TRBJ2-1 once . TRBV7-2